The present TCR beta chain was sequenced within a study of blood T cells in healthy people across ages (dated by TCRdb to the mid-2010s). Background for the entire study: Template switching captured roughly one uniquely barcoded TCR beta cDNA molecule per two T cells in model experiments. The study measured age-related changes in TCR beta repertoire diversity using deep sequencing normalized with unique cDNA molecular identifiers. The donors were divided into four age groups: young (average about 16 years), middle-aged (approximately 42), aged (around 67) and long-lived (approximately 74). To avoid experimental bias, donors of different ages were spread randomly across the sequencing lanes. The study analyzed two additional independent replicas of 1 million unique cDNA reads from the same blood draw for two donors, one aged 18 to 30 and one aged 80 or older. The full study reports these points: As age increased, observed TCR beta diversity per million T cells dropped in a roughly linear way, and a significant reduction was already evident by age 40. Because the CMV infection status of the donors was unknown, age-related changes in expanded clonotypes may potentially have been confounded. Bulk unsorted PBMC profiling prevented conclusive comparison of naive and antigen-experienced compartments. There was a strong correlation between observed TCR beta diversity and the percentage of naive T cells measured by flow cytometry. Compared with the aged group, the long-lived group had more naive CD4+ T cells, fewer expanded clones and increased TCR diversity, a pattern suggesting age selection. Estimates of total diversity from one million sequenced T cells were regarded as lower bounds and underestimates.

The library came from 5' RACE. These reads were obtained on an Illumina HiSeq 2500. A second PCR of 7 to 11 cycles was performed with a sample-barcoded 5' primer and a J-beta primer mix. A unique molecular identifier was introduced onto each TCR beta cDNA molecule by a template-switch 5' adaptor carrying 12 random nucleotides. Each sample yielded at least 3 million CDR3-containing paired-end reads. The Mint cDNA synthesis kit, primed by a TRBC-specific oligonucleotide, was used to synthesize first-strand cDNA from all RNA. After uracil-DNA glycosylase treatment, a first 18-cycle PCR used universal primers M1SS and BC2_uni_R on all cDNA. The study's own analysis went as follows. Each sample was normalized by randomly selecting 1 million high-quality reads, each carrying a distinct molecular identifier. Instead of being binned into consensus sequences, reads with shared molecular identifiers were discarded. MiTCR, set to a Q25 quality threshold and the strictest error-elimination algorithm, was used for CDR3 identification, clonotype clustering and error correction. A nonparametric unseen species model using Euler transformation provided a lower-bound estimate of total TCR beta diversity. TCRdb cleaned the public reads at Q25 with fastp, built clones with MiXCR and kept in-frame beta chains. Each CDR3 protein appears once, grouped with its most common genes and DNA. TCRdb, rather than the study authors, made the V and J calls. Counted in this sample were about 650,000 distinct CDR3 sequences; roughly 32% of them appeared once. The biggest ten clones account for 15% of the sample.

This clonotype has at least ten counts. This clone's antigen is unknown. Per-base quality was not reported, and no clone a single base away is much larger than it. The donors were roughly 40 Caucasian individuals from Russia, aged 6 to 90 years, who were systemically healthy. Each donor gave about 9.7 milliliters of peripheral blood, drawn into EDTA-treated Vacutainer tubes. Ficoll-Paque density-gradient centrifugation was used to isolate PBMCs, with at least 6.5 million per sample. Trizol reagent was used to extract total RNA from PBMCs, with at least 5.5 micrograms per sample. For every donor, flow cytometry on a PBMC aliquot measured the percentage of naive CD45RAhigh/CD27high T cells. According to the germline V gene, CDR1 reads SGHDT and CDR2 reads YYEEEE. Between the V and J ends, shortened by 6 bases and 4 bases respectively, the junction contains 16 bases. The CDR3 covers 14 residues, taking in both the cysteine and the phenylalanine. The DNA shown is the 42-base CDR3, in frame from base 1.

Sequencing used blood. This TCR was sampled from a woman of 80 years or more in good health. Donor details come from another sample of the same person, matched by shared clones. The rearrangement joined TRBV5-6 to TRBJ1-1, with no D gene named confidently. The CDR3 protein: CASTLEAIFTEAFF. The DNA reads as follows: TGTGCCAGCACCCTTGAAGCGATCTTCACTGAAGCTTTCTTT. The entire variable domain, with the stretches around the CDR3 drawn from the reference TRBV5-6 and TRBJ1-1 proteins, is DAGVTQSPTHLIKTRGQQVTLRCSPKSGHDTVSWYQQALGQGPQFIFQYYEEEERQRGNFPDRFSGHQFPNYSSELNVNALLLGDSALYLCASTLEAIFTEAFFGQGTRLTVV.